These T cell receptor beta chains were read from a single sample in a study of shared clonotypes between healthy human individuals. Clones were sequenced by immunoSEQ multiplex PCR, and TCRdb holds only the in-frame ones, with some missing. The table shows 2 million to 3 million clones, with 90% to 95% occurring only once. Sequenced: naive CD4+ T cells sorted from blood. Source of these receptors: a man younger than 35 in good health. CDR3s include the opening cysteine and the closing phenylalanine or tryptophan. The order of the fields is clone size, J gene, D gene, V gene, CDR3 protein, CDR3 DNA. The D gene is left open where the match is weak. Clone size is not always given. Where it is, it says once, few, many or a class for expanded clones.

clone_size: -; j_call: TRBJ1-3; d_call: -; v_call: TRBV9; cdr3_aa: CASSVEAGTGNTIYF; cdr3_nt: TGTGCCAGCAGCGTAGAGGCAGGGACCGGAAACACCATATATTTT
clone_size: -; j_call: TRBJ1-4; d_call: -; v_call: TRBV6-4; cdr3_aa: CASKLDATNEKLFF; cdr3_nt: TGTGCCAGCAAGTTGGACGCTACTAATGAAAAACTGTTTTTT
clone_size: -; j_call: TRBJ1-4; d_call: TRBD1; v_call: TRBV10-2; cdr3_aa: CASSDPGRGREKLFF; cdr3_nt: TGCGCCAGCAGTGACCCCGGCAGGGGGCGTGAAAAACTGTTTTTT
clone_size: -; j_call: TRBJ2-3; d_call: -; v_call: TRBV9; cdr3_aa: CASSVGLGDSLGDTQYF; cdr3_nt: TGTGCCAGCAGCGTAGGGTTAGGGGACTCCTTAGGGGATACGCAGTATTTT
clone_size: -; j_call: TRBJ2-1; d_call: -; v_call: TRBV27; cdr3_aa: CASRKRHNEQFF; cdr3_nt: TGTGCCAGCAGAAAACGTCACAATGAGCAGTTCTTC
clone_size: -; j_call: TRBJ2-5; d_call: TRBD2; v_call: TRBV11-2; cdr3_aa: CASSLDGGIQETQYF; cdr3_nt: TGTGCCAGCAGCTTAGACGGGGGGATCCAAGAGACCCAGTACTTC
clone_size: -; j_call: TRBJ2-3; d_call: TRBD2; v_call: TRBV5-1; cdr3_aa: CASSFGLAGGPQDMQYF; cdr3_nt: TGCGCCAGCAGCTTTGGACTAGCGGGAGGCCCACAAGATATGCAGTATTTT
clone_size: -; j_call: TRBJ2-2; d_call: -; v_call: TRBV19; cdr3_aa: CASSIEGGKGLFF; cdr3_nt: TGTGCCAGTAGTATAGAAGGAGGGAAAGGGCTGTTTTTT
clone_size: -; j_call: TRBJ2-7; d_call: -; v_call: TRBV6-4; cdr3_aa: CASSQEYEQYF; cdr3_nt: TGTGCCAGCAGTCAGGAATACGAGCAGTACTTC
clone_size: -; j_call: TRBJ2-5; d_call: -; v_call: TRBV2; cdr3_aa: CASSESGTTQETQYF; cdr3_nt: TGTGCCAGCAGTGAATCGGGGACCACCCAAGAGACCCAGTACTTC
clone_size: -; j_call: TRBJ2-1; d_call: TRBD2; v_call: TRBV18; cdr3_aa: CASSPLAGGAIYNEQFF; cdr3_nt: TGTGCCAGCTCACCACTAGCGGGGGGCGCTATCTACAATGAGCAGTTCTTC
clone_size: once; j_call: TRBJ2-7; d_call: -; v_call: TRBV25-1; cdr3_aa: CASSVATGSYEQYF; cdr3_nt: TGTGCCAGCAGTGTGGCCACGGGCTCCTACGAGCAGTACTTC
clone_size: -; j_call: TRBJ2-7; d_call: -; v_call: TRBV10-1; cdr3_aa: CASSLTGSGTYEQYF; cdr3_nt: TGCGCCAGCAGCTTAACAGGGAGTGGCACCTACGAGCAGTACTTC
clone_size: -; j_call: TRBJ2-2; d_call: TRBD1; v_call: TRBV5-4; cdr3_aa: CASSSRQGSVGELFF; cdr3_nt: TGTGCCAGCAGCTCACGACAGGGGTCGGTCGGGGAGCTGTTTTTT
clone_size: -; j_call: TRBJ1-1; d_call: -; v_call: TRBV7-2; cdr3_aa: CASSLARSYTEAFF; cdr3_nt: TGTGCCAGCAGCTTAGCTCGCAGTTACACTGAAGCTTTCTTT
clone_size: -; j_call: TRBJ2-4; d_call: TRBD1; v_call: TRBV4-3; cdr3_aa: CASSQVGQKNIQYF; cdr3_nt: TGCGCCAGCAGCCAAGTGGGACAGAAAAACATTCAGTACTTC
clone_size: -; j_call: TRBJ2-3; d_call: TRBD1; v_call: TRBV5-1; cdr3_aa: CASSLTGTGTDTQYF; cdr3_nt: TGCGCCAGCAGCTTAACCGGGACAGGCACAGATACGCAGTATTTT
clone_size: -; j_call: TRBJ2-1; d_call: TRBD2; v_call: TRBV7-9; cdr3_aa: CASSAPGLAAYNEQFF; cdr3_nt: TGTGCCAGCAGCGCCCCGGGACTAGCGGCCTACAATGAGCAGTTCTTC
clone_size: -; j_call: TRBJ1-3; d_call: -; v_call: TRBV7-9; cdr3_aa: CASSLVGSRGNTIYF; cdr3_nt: TGTGCCAGCAGCTTAGTCGGGTCTCGGGGAAACACCATATATTTT
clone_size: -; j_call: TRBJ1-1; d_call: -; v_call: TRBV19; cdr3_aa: CASSIDLQPNTEAFF; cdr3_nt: TGTGCCAGTAGTATAGATCTTCAACCGAACACTGAAGCTTTCTTT
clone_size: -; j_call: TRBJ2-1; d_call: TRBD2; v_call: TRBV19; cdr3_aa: CASGDLAGGYNEQFF; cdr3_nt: TGTGCCAGTGGGGACCTAGCGGGAGGCTACAATGAGCAGTTCTTC
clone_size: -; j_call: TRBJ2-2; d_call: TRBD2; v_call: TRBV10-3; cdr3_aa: CAISGGVAGVSGELFF; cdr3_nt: TGTGCCATCAGTGGGGGGGTAGCGGGAGTTTCCGGGGAGCTGTTTTTT
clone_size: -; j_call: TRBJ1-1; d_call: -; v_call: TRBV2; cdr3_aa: CASSEEVVNTEAFF; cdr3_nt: TGTGCCAGCAGTGAGGAGGTAGTGAACACTGAAGCTTTCTTT
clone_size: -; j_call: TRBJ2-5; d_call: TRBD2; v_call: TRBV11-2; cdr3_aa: CASSLTSGGPQETQYF; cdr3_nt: TGTGCCAGCAGCTTAACAAGCGGGGGGCCTCAAGAGACCCAGTACTTC
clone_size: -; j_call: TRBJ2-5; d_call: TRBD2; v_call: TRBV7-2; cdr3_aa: CASSVSGTAGRETQYF; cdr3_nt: TGTGCCAGCAGCGTTAGCGGGACCGCGGGGAGAGAGACCCAGTACTTC
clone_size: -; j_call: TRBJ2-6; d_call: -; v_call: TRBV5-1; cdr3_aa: CASSPIYGGSGANVLTF; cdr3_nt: TGCGCCAGCAGCCCCATCTATGGGGGCTCTGGGGCCAACGTCCTGACTTTC
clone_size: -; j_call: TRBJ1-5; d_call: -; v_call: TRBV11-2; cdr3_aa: CASSLLRNQPQHF; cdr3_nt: TGTGCCAGCAGCTTACTCCGCAATCAGCCCCAGCATTTT
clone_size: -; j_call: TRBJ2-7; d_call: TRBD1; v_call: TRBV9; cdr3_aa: CASSVADGTGKEQYF; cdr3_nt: TGTGCCAGCAGCGTAGCAGATGGGACAGGAAAAGAGCAGTACTTC
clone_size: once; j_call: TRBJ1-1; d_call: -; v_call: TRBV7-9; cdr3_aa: CASSGTKGAEAFF; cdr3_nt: TGTGCCAGCAGCGGAACCAAGGGGGCTGAAGCTTTCTTT
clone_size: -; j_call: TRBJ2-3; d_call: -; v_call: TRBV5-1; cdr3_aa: CASRGRQPIDTQYF; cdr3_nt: TGCGCCAGCAGGGGGCGGCAACCTATAGATACGCAGTATTTT
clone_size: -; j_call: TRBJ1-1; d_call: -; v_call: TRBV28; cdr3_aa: CASTWGRDTEAFF; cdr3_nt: TGTGCCAGCACCTGGGGAAGGGACACTGAAGCTTTCTTT
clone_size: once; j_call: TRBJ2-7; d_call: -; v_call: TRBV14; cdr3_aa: CASSQVRGPPYEQYF; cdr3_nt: TGTGCCAGCAGCCAAGTCAGGGGACCCCCCTACGAGCAGTACTTC